These T cell receptor beta chains were read from a single sample in a study of blood T cell repertoires in COVID-19. TCRdb's table, derived via immunoSEQ multiplex PCR, lists solely in-frame clones and lacks some. This repertoire shows some 150,000 clones, more than 75% found once; its top ten account for roughly 5.1%. Sequencing was performed on peripheral blood. These receptors all stem from an older woman with COVID-19, enrolled during active disease. CDR3s include the opening cysteine and the closing phenylalanine or tryptophan. The D gene is left open where the match is weak. Size values are once, few and many counts, or a class for expanded clones, and some rows have none.

TRBJ2-1,15,NA,TRBD1,TRBV7-9,CASSFRQGLRNEQFF,TGTGCCAGCAGCTTTAGACAGGGCCTCAGGAATGAGCAGTTCTTC
TRBJ1-2,15,NA,TRBD1,TRBV7-9,CASSLGQGTNYGYTF,TGTGCCAGCAGCTTAGGACAGGGAACAAACTATGGCTACACCTTC
TRBJ2-1,17,few,NA,TRBV5-6,CASSDRRVGVEYNEQFF,TGTGCCAGCAGCGATCGACGGGTAGGAGTGGAGTACAATGAGCAGTTCTTC
TRBJ2-7,18,NA,TRBD2,TRBV27,CASSSARIIAGGRDEQYF,TGTGCCAGCAGTTCGGCCCGAATAATAGCGGGGGGGCGGGACGAGCAGTACTTC
TRBJ2-1,16,NA,TRBD2,TRBV18,CASSPSKSISGGTQFF,TGTGCCAGCTCACCAAGTAAGAGTATTAGCGGGGGGACGCAGTTCTTC
TRBJ2-1,16,NA,NA,TRBV5-4,CASSALGKRGSGEQFF,TGTGCCAGCAGCGCCCTAGGGAAGCGAGGGTCAGGAGAGCAGTTCTTC
TRBJ2-7,15,NA,TRBD1,TRBV6-5,CASRYPQGGSYEQYF,TGTGCCAGCAGATATCCACAGGGGGGTAGCTACGAGCAGTACTTC
TRBJ1-1,14,NA,NA,TRBV2,CASSGNRGKREAFF,TGTGCCAGCAGTGGGAACCGGGGGAAGAGGGAAGCTTTCTTT
TRBJ2-2,15,NA,TRBD1,TRBV5-5,CASRGTGVTAGELFF,TGTGCCAGCAGAGGGACAGGGGTGACCGCCGGGGAGCTGTTTTTT
TRBJ1-1,14,NA,NA,TRBV6-5,CASRKPGGNTEAFF,TGTGCCAGCAGAAAGCCGGGGGGGAACACTGAAGCTTTCTTT
TRBJ1-5,13,NA,NA,TRBV28,CASSSGEGQPQHF,TGTGCCAGCAGTTCAGGGGAGGGTCAGCCCCAGCATTTT
TRBJ1-2,13,few,NA,TRBV28,CASRPSDSYGYTF,TGTGCCAGCAGGCCCTCCGACAGTTATGGCTACACCTTC
TRBJ1-2,16,NA,TRBD1,TRBV6-4,CASSEAGGAGNYGYTF,TGTGCCAGCAGTGAGGCAGGGGGCGCGGGAAACTATGGCTACACCTTC
TRBJ2-7,15,NA,NA,TRBV6-5,CASSYPGWTNQPQYF,TGTGCCAGCAGTTACCCGGGGTGGACGAACCAACCTCAGTACTTC
TRBJ1-6,15,once,NA,TRBV11-1,CASSFGQGINSPLHF,TGTGCCAGCAGCTTTGGCCAGGGGATTAATTCACCCCTCCACTTT
TRBJ2-7,15,NA,TRBD1,TRBV28,CASSFSGTGLGEQYF,TGTGCCAGCAGTTTCTCCGGGACAGGGCTGGGCGAGCAGTACTTC
TRBJ2-5,16,NA,NA,TRBV7-8,CASSLAVTRGQETQYF,TGTGCCAGCAGCTTAGCGGTGACGCGGGGCCAAGAGACCCAGTACTTC
TRBJ2-5,13,NA,NA,TRBV19,CASSIDLQETQYF,TGTGCCAGTAGTATAGACCTTCAAGAGACCCAGTACTTC
TRBJ1-1,18,NA,NA,TRBV6-2/TRBV6-3,CASSYPSFWSGSDTEAFF,TGTGCCAGCAGTTACCCCTCCTTCTGGTCGGGATCGGACACTGAAGCTTTCTTT
TRBJ2-2,14,NA,NA,TRBV5-3,CARISQSGTGELFF,TGTGCCAGAATTTCTCAGTCGGGGACCGGGGAGCTGTTTTTT
TRBJ2-3,18,NA,TRBD2,TRBV9,CASSVAQRTSGGRDTQYF,TGTGCCAGCAGCGTAGCTCAGCGGACTAGCGGGGGGAGGGATACGCAGTATTTT
TRBJ2-3,16,NA,TRBD2,TRBV5-8,CASSLGSGGAADTQYF,TGTGCCAGCAGCTTGGGTAGCGGGGGGGCCGCAGATACGCAGTATTTT
TRBJ2-1,14,NA,NA,TRBV7-2,CASAPSPAYNEQFF,TGTGCCAGCGCGCCTAGTCCCGCCTACAATGAGCAGTTCTTC
TRBJ2-7,13,NA,NA,TRBV19,CASSINKGNEQYF,TGTGCCAGTAGTATTAACAAGGGGAACGAGCAGTACTTC
TRBJ2-7,14,few,NA,TRBV4-1,CASSPGQSSYEQYF,TGCGCCAGCAGCCCCGGACAGTCCTCCTACGAGCAGTACTTC
TRBJ2-7,13,NA,TRBD2,TRBV2,CASDPSGSGKQYF,TGTGCCAGCGACCCTAGCGGGTCCGGGAAGCAGTACTTC
TRBJ2-6,17,NA,TRBD1,TRBV5-5,CASSSPGQGSGANVLTF,TGTGCCAGCAGCTCGCCGGGACAGGGTTCTGGGGCCAACGTCCTGACTTTC
TRBJ1-5,15,few,NA,TRBV19,CASSMGGNSNQPQHF,TGTGCCAGTAGTATGGGAGGAAACAGCAATCAGCCCCAGCATTTT
TRBJ2-2,13,NA,NA,TRBV30,CAWSRQLNGELFF,TGTGCCTGGAGCCGACAGCTAAACGGGGAGCTGTTTTTT
TRBJ1-2,15,few,TRBD1,TRBV4-2,CASSPEERGRAGYTF,TGTGCCAGCAGCCCAGAGGAGAGGGGGCGGGCTGGCTACACCTTC
TRBJ1-2,15,NA,NA,TRBV2,CASSDPRDLDYGYTF,TGTGCCAGCAGTGACCCCCGGGACTTAGACTATGGCTACACCTTC
TRBJ2-2,15,NA,NA,TRBV19,CASRLEGGRTGELFF,TGTGCCAGTAGACTCGAGGGGGGGCGCACCGGGGAGCTGTTTTTT
TRBJ2-7,15,NA,TRBD1,TRBV5-4,CASSLAGMGQGEQYF,TGTGCCAGCAGCTTGGCCGGGATGGGACAGGGCGAGCAGTACTTC
TRBJ2-4,11,NA,NA,TRBV20-1,CSASPGDIQYF,TGCAGTGCTTCTCCAGGGGACATTCAGTACTTC
TRBJ1-1,13,NA,NA,TRBV18,CASSPSQTVEAFF,TGTGCCAGCTCACCATCACAGACAGTTGAAGCTTTCTTT
TRBJ1-2,13,NA,NA,TRBV28,CATWGGSGYGYTF,TGTGCCACCTGGGGGGGATCAGGCTATGGCTACACCTTC
TRBJ1-1,15,NA,NA,TRBV29-1,CSVGAGRASNTEAFF,TGCAGCGTTGGTGCGGGCCGGGCATCAAACACTGAAGCTTTCTTT
TRBJ2-2,15,NA,NA,TRBV7-2,CASRLTTGNTGELFF,TGTGCCAGCAGGCTTACGACGGGGAACACCGGGGAGCTGTTTTTT
TRBJ1-2,14,few,NA,TRBV25-1,CASSEEQGDYGYTF,TGTGCCAGCAGTGAAGAACAGGGTGACTATGGCTACACCTTC
TRBJ2-7,17,NA,TRBD1,TRBV5-1,CASSSGLNRGPQDEQYF,TGCGCCAGCAGCTCTGGGCTGAACAGGGGTCCGCAGGACGAGCAGTACTTC
TRBJ1-1,12,NA,NA,TRBV9,CASSVQGGDAFF,TGTGCCAGCAGCGTCCAAGGGGGGGACGCTTTCTTT
TRBJ2-5,14,NA,NA,TRBV6-6,CASSYPEQGETQYF,TGTGCCAGCAGTTACCCTGAACAGGGAGAGACCCAGTACTTC
TRBJ1-2,13,NA,NA,TRBV28,CASSFVTGRVYTF,TGTGCCAGCAGTTTTGTCACAGGGCGAGTCTACACCTTC
TRBJ2-3,14,NA,NA,TRBV19,CASSIQQGSDTQYF,TGTGCCAGTAGTATACAGCAGGGCTCAGATACGCAGTATTTT
TRBJ2-5,16,NA,NA,TRBV4-2,CASSQEWGMAGETQYF,TGTGCCAGCAGCCAAGAGTGGGGCATGGCGGGGGAGACCCAGTACTTC
TRBJ1-3,13,NA,NA,TRBV11-2,CASSLEKRNTIYF,TGTGCCAGCAGCTTAGAGAAGCGAAACACCATATATTTT
TRBJ1-2,15,NA,NA,TRBV14,CASSQDRQAVYGYTF,TGTGCCAGCAGCCAAGATCGCCAGGCCGTCTATGGCTACACCTTC
TRBJ1-2,20,few,TRBD1,TRBV9,CASSPQPQGTGRAGGYGYTF,TGTGCCAGCAGCCCCCAACCCCAGGGGACAGGGAGGGCCGGGGGCTATGGCTACACCTTC
TRBJ2-3,16,NA,NA,TRBV5-1,CASRDLDGGGTDTQYF,TGCGCCAGCAGGGACCTAGACGGGGGAGGCACAGATACGCAGTATTTT
TRBJ1-1,12,NA,NA,TRBV27,CASSTGGREAFF,TGTGCCAGCAGCACGGGGGGCCGAGAAGCTTTCTTT
TRBJ2-5,17,NA,TRBD2,TRBV9,CASSVDPGGGAQETQYF,TGTGCCAGCAGCGTAGACCCTGGCGGGGGGGCCCAAGAGACCCAGTACTTC
TRBJ2-4,20,NA,TRBD1,TRBV27,CASPPGPASTGALAKNIQYF,TGTGCCAGCCCCCCCGGCCCAGCCTCCACAGGGGCTCTAGCCAAAAACATTCAGTACTTC
TRBJ2-1,15,NA,TRBD2,TRBV6-4,CASSATSGPYNEQFF,TGTGCCAGCAGCGCGACTAGCGGGCCTTACAATGAGCAGTTCTTC
TRBJ1-6,13,NA,NA,TRBV12-3/TRBV12-4,CASSLLEGSPLHF,TGTGCCAGCAGTCTCCTGGAGGGGTCACCCCTCCACTTT